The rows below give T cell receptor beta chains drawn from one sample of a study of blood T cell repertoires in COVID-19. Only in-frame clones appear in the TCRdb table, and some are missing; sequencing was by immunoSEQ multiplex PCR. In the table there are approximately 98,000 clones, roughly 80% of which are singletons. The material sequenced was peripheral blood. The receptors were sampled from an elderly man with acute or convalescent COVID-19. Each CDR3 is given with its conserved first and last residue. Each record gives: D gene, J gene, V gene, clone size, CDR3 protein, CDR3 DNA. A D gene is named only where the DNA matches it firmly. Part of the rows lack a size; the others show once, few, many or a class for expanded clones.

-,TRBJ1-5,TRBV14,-,CASSQELNQPQHF,TGTGCCAGCAGCCAAGAACTGAATCAGCCCCAGCATTTT
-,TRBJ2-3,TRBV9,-,CASSLSWASTDTQYF,TGTGCCAGCAGCCTCTCTTGGGCTAGCACAGATACGCAGTATTTT
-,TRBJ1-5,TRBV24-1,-,CATSVRGNQPQHF,TGTGCCACCAGTGTGCGGGGCAATCAGCCCCAGCATTTT
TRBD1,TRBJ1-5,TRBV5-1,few,CASSLDRGDQPQHF,TGCGCCAGCAGCTTAGACAGGGGTGATCAGCCCCAGCATTTT
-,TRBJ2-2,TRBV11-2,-,CASSPGQRDTGELFF,TGTGCCAGCAGCCCGGGACAAAGGGACACCGGGGAGCTGTTTTTT
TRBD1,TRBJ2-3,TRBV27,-,CASRLRDRNTDTQYF,TGTGCCAGCAGACTGAGGGACAGAAACACAGATACGCAGTATTTT
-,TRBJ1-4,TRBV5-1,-,CASSPSPTNEKLFF,TGCGCCAGCAGCCCCAGTCCAACTAATGAAAAACTGTTTTTT
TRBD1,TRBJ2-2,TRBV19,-,CASSSFGTGNTGELFF,TGTGCCAGTAGTTCCTTCGGGACAGGGAACACCGGGGAGCTGTTTTTT
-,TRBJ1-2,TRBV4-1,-,CASSQDQGSGYTF,TGCGCCAGCAGCCAAGATCAGGGGTCCGGCTACACCTTC
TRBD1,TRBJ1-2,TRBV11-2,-,CASIGTGPNYGYTF,TGTGCCAGCATCGGGACAGGGCCTAACTATGGCTACACCTTC
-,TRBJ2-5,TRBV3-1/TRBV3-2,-,CASSPSSSVPRRSQYF,TGTGCCAGCAGCCCCTCCTCTAGCGTCCCAAGAAGGTCCCAGTACTTC
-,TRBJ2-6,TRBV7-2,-,CASTTRGSGANVLTF,TGTGCCAGCACCACTCGGGGCTCTGGGGCCAACGTCCTGACTTTC
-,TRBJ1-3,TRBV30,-,CAWTEGSGNTIYF,TGTGCCTGGACTGAGGGCAGTGGAAACACCATATATTTT
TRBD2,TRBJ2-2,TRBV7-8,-,CATRTHSGRFTGELFF,TGTGCCACCAGAACCCATAGCGGGAGATTCACCGGGGAGCTGTTTTTT
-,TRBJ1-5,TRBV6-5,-,CASSYMSGGNQPQHF,TGTGCCAGCAGTTACATGTCAGGGGGCAATCAGCCCCAGCATTTT
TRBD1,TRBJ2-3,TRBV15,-,CATSREGQGGSAQYF,TGTGCCACCAGCAGAGAGGGACAGGGAGGCTCTGCGCAGTATTTT
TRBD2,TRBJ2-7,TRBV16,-,CASSQASGGNYEQYF,TGTGCCAGCAGCCAGGCTAGCGGGGGGAACTACGAGCAGTACTTC